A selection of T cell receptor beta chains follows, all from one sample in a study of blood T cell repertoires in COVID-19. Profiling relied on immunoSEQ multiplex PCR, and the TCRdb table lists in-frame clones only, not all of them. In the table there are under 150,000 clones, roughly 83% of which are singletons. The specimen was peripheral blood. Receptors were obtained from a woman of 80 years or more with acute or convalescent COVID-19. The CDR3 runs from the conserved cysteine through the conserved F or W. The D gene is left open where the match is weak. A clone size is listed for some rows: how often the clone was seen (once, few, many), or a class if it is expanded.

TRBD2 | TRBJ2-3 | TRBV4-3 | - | TGCGCCAGCAGCCAAGATTCCCGGGCTAGCGGGAGCGCAGATACGCAGTATTTT | CASSQDSRASGSADTQYF
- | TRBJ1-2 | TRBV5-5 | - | TGTGCCAGCAGCTTTGAGGGTTATGGCTACACCTTC | CASSFEGYGYTF
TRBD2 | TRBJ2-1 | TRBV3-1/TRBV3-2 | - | TGTGCCAGCAGCTCAAAATCCGGGACTAGGGGTTTTGAGCAGTTCTTC | CASSSKSGTRGFEQFF
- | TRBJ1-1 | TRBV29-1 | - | TGCAGCGTTGGAGTTGCTACTGAAGCTTTCTTT | CSVGVATEAFF
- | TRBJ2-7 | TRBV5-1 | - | TGCGCCAGCAGCTCGTCGCTAGGTCTCTACGAGCAGTACTTC | CASSSSLGLYEQYF
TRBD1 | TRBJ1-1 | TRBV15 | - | TGTGCCACCAGCTCCGGGCGAGGGGGCGGCACTGAAGCTTTCTTT | CATSSGRGGGTEAFF
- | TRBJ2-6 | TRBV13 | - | TGTGCCAGCAGCCACATAGGGAGCTCTGGGGCCAACGTCCTGACTTTC | CASSHIGSSGANVLTF
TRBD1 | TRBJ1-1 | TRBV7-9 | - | TGTGCCAGCAGCCTGACAGGGGGAGGCGCGAGCACTGAAGCTTTCTTT | CASSLTGGGASTEAFF
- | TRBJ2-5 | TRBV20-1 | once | TGCAGTGGGCGGCAAGAGACCCAGTACTTC | CSGRQETQYF
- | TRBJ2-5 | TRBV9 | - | TGTGCCAGCAGCCCATTCTCAGCGGCGATGTGGGCCCAGTACTTC | CASSPFSAAMWAQYF
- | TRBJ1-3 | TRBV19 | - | TGTGCCAGTAGTATATCGGCGGCGTACTTGGGAAACACCATATATTTT | CASSISAAYLGNTIYF
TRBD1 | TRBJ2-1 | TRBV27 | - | TGTGCCAGCAGTGTCCACAGGGGTTGGGGGCAGTTCTTC | CASSVHRGWGQFF
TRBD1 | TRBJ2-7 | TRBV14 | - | TGTGCCAGCAGCAAAACAGGGGGCGCAGGGAGCGAGCAGTACTTC | CASSKTGGAGSEQYF
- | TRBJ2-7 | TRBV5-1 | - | TGCGCCAGCAGCTTGGGATACTCTAGCGAATCCTACGAGCAGTACTTC | CASSLGYSSESYEQYF
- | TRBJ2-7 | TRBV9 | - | TGTGCCAGCAGCGCGGGAGTCGACCGGAGCTCCTACGAGCAGTACTTC | CASSAGVDRSSYEQYF
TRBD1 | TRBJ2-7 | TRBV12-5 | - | TGTGCTAGTGCCCAGACAGGGGGGCACGAGCAGTACTTC | CASAQTGGHEQYF
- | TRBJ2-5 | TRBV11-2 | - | TGTGCCAGCAGCTTAGCCAACAGGGGGGGGTACTTC | CASSLANRGGYF
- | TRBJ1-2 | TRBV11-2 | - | TGTGCCAGCAGCCACCTCGTGGGTCCGGGTAACTATGGCTACACCTTC | CASSHLVGPGNYGYTF
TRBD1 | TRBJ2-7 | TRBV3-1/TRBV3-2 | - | TGTGCCAGCAGCCTACCGGGACAGGGGTTCTACGAGCAGTACTTC | CASSLPGQGFYEQYF
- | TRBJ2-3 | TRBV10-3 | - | TGTGCCATCAGTAGAGGAGGCACAGATACGCAGTATTTT | CAISRGGTDTQYF
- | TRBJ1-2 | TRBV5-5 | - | TGTGCCAGCAGCTTGCGCGTAAACTATGGCTACACCTTC | CASSLRVNYGYTF
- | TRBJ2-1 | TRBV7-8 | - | TGTGCCAGCAGCTTACCCAGGAGGTTCAGTGTTTACAATGAGCAGTTCTTC | CASSLPRRFSVYNEQFF
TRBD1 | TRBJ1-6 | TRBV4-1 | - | TGCGCCAGCAGCCAACTTGGGACAGAGAATTCACCCCTCCACTTT | CASSQLGTENSPLHF
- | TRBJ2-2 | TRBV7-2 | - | TGTGCCAGCAGCGCGCGACAGAGGAACACCGGGGAGCTGTTTTTT | CASSARQRNTGELFF
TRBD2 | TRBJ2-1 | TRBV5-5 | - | TGTGCCAGCAGCTTGTCCGGGACTAGCGGGAGATCGGGGCACAATGAGCAGTTCTTC | CASSLSGTSGRSGHNEQFF
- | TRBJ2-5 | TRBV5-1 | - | TGCGCCAGCAGCTTGGTGGCAGGGTATAATCAAGGAGAGACCCAGTACTTC | CASSLVAGYNQGETQYF
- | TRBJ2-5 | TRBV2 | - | TGTGCCAGCAGTGAGTTGCGAGAAGAGACCCAGTACTTC | CASSELREETQYF
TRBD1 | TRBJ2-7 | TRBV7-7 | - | TGTGCTAGCAGCCCGACAGGGGGGAACGAGCAGTACTTC | CASSPTGGNEQYF